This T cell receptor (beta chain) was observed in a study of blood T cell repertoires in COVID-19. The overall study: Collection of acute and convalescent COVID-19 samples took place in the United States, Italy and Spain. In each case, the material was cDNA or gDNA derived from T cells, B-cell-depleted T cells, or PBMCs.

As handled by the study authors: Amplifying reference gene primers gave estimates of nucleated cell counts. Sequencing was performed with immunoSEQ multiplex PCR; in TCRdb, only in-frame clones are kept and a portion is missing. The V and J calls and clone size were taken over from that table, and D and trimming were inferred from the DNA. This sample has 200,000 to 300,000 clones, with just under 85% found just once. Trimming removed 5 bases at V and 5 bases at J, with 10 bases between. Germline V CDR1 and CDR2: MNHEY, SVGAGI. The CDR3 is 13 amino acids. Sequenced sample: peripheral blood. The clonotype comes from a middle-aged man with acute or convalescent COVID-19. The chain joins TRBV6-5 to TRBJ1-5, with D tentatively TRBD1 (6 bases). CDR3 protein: CASSIRGYQPQHF. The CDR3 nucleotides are TGTGCCAGCAGTATCAGGGGTTATCAGCCCCAGCATTTT.